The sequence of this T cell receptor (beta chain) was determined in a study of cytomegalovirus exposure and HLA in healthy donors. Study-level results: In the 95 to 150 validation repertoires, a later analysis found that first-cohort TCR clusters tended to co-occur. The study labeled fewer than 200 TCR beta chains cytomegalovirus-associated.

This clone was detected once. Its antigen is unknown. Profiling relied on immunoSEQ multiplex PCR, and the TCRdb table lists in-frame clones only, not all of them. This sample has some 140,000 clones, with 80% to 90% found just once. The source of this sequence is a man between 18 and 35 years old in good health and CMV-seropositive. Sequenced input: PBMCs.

The DNA for the CDR3 is TGTGCCAGCAGCAAATGCCTGGACGGAGGCCCTAATTCACCCCTCCACTTT. It translates to CASSKCLDGGPNSPLHF. The J gene is TRBJ1-6, the V gene TRBV21-1. TRBV21-1 counts as a pseudogene. The CDR3 spans 17 residues.